Below, one T cell receptor (beta chain) is given with its context. Its antigen is not yet known. Base qualities are missing; no much larger clone stands one base away. Library method: RT-PCR. Sequencing used an Illumina HiSeq 2500. The public reads were reprocessed in TCRdb via fastp at Q25 and MiXCR, keeping in-frame beta chains. Entries that share a CDR3 protein sequence are merged under the most common genes and DNA. The sample profile shows 450,000 to 550,000 distinct CDR3 sequences; less than 30% of them were found once. Together, the top ten hold 1.5% to 2% of the sample. V has 0 bases trimmed and J has 1 base trimmed; junction bases matching no gene number 1. The CDR3 contains 15 residues, cysteine and phenylalanine counted. Here the CDR3 DNA is all that survives: 45 bases in frame from base 1. According to the germline V gene, CDR1 reads SGDLS and CDR2 reads YYNGEE. These data are taken from a study of response to subunit inactivated influenza vaccine (dated by TCRdb to 2016 to 2019). About the full investigation: Deep quantitative profiling of the T cell receptor repertoire was used in the study to follow responses to a trivalent subunit inactivated influenza vaccine.

General conclusions and limits of the study: According to the authors, only a limited number of new T cells may be recruited by each seasonal influenza vaccination.

This specimen was CD4+ T cells sorted from PBMCs, taken roughly 5 days after vaccination. The sequence came from a man in his fifties who received an inactivated influenza vaccine. Donor details come from another sample of the same person, matched by shared clones. Recombination joined TRBV9 with TRBJ2-1; the junction holds 7 bases that match TRBD2. The CDR3 amino acid sequence is: CASSVVGGSYNEQFF. The DNA sequence reads TGTGCCAGCAGCGTAGTGGGGGGGTCCTACAATGAGCAGTTCTTC. When the CDR3 is completed using the reference TRBV9 and TRBJ2-1 genes on either side, the full variable domain is DSGVTQTPKHLITATGQRVTLRCSPRSGDLSVYWYQQSLDQGLQFLIQYYNGEERAKGNILERFSAQQFPDLHSELNLSSLELGDSALYFCASSVVGGSYNEQFFGPGTRLTVL.